This T cell receptor (beta chain) was profiled in a study of shared clonotypes between healthy human individuals. Clones were sequenced by immunoSEQ multiplex PCR, and TCRdb holds only the in-frame ones, with some missing. The sample shows 450,000 to 500,000 clones, approximately 81% of them seen only once. About this clone: This likely stems from a read error, as it lies one base from a far larger clone.

The material sequenced was PBMCs. The receptor comes from a woman between 35 and 50 years old in good health. Some clones in this sample may be carry-over from other donors' samples.

CDR3 nucleotides: TGTGCCTGGAGTACCCAGCCCCGGGGCGGGGAGCTGTTTTTT. Protein product: CAWSTQPRGGELFF. The rearrangement links TRBV30 to TRBJ2-2, with D perhaps TRBD2 (5 bases). The CDR3 has 14 residues. Germline V lookup: CDR1 GTSNPN, CDR2 SVGIG (reference sequence). Trimming removed 2 bases at V and 7 bases at J, with 14 bases between.